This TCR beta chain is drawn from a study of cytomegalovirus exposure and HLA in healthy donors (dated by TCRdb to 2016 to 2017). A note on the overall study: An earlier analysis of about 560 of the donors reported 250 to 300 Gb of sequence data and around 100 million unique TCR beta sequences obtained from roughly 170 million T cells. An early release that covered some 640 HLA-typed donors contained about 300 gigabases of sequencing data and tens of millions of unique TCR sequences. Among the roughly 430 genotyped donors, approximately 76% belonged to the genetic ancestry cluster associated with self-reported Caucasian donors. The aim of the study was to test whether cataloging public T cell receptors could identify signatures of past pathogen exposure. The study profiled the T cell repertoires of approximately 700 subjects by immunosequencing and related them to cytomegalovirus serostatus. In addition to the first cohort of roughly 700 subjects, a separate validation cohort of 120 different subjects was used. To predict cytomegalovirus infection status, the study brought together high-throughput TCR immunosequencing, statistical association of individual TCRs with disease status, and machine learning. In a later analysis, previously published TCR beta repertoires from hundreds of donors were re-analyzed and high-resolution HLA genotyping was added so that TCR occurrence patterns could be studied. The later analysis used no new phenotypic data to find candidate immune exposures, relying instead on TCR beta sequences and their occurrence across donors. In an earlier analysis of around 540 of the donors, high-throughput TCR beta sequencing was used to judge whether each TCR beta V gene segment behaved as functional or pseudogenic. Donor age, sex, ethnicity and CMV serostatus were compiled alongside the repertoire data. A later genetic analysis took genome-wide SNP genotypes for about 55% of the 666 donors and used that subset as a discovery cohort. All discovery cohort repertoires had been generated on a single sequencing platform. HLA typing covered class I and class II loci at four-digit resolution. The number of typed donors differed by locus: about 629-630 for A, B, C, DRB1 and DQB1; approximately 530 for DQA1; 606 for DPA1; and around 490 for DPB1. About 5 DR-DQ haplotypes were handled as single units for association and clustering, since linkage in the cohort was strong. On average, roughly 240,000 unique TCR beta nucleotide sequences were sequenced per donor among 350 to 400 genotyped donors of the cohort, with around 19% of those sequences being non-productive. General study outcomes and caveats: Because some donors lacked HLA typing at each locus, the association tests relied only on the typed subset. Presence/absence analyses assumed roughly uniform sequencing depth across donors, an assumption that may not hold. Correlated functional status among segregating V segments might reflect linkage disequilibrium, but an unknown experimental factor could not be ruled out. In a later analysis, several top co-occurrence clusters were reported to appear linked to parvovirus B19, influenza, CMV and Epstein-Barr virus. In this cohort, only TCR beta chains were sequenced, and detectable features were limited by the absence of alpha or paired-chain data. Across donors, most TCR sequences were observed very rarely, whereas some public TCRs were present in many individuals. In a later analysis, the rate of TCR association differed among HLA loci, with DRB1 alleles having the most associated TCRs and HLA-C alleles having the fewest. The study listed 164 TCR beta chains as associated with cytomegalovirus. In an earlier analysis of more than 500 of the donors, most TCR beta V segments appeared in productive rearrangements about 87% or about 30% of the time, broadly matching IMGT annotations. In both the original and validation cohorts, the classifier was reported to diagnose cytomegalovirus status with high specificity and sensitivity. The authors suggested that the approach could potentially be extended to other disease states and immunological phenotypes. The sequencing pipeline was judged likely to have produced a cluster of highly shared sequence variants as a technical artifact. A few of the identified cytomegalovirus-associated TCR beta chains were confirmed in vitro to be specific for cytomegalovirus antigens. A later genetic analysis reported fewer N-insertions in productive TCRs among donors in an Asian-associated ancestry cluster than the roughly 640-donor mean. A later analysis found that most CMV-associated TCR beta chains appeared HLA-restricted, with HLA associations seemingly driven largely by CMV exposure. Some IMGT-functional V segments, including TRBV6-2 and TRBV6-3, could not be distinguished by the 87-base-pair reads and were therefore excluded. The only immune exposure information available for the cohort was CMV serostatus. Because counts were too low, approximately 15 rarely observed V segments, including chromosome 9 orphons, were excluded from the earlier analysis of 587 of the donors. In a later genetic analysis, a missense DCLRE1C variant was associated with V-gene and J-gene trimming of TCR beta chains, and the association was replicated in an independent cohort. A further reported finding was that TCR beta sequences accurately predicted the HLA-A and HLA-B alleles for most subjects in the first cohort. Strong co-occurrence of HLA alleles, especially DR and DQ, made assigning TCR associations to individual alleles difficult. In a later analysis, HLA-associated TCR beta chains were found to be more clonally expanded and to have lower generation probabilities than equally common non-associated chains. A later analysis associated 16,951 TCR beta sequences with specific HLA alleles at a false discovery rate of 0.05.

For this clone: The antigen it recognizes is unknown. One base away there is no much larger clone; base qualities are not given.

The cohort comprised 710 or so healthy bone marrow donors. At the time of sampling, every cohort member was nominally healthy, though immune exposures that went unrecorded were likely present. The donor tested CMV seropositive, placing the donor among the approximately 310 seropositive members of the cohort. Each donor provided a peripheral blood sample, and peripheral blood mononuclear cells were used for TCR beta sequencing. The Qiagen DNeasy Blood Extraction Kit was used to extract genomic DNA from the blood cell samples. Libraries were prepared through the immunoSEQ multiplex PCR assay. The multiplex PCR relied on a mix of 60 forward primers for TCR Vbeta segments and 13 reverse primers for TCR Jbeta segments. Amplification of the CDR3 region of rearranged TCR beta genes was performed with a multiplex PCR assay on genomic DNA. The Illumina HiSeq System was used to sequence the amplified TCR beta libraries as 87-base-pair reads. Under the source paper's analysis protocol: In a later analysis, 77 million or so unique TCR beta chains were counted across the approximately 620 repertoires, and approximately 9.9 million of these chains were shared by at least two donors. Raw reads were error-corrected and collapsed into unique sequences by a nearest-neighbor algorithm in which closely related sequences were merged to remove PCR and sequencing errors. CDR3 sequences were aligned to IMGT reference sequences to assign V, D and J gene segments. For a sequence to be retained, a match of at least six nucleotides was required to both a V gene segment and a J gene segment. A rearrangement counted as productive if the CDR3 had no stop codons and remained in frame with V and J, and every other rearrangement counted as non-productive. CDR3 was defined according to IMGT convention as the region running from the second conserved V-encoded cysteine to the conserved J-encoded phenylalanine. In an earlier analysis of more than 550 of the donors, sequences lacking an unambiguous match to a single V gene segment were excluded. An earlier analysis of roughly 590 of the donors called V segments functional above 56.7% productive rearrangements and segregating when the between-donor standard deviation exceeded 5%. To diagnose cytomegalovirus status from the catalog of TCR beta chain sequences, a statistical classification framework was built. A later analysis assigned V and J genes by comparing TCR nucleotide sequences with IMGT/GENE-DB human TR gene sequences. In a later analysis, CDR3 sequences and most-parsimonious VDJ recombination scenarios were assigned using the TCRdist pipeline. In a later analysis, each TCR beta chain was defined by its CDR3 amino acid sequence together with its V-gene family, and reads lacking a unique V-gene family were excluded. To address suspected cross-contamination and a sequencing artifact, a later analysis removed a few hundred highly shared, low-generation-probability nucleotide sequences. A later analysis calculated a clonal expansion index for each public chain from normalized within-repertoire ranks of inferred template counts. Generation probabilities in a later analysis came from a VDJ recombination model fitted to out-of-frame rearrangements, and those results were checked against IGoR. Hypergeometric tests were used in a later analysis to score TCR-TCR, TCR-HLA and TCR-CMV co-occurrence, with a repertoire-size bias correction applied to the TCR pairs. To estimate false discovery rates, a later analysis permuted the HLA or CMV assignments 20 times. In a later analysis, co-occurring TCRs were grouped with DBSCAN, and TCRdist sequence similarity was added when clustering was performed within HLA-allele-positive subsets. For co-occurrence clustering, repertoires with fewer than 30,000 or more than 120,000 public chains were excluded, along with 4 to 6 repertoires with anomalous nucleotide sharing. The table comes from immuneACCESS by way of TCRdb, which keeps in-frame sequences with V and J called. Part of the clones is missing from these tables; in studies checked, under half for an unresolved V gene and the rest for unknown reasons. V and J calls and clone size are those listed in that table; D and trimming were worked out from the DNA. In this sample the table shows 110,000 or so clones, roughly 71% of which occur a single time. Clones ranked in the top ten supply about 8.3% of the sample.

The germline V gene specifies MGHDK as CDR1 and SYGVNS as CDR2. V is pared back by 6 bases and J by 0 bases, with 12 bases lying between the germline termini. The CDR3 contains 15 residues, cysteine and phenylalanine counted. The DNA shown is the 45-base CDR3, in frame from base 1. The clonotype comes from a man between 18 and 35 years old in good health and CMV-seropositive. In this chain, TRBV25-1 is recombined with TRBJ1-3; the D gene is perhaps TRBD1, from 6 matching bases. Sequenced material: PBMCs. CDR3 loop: CASSPPGVSGNTIYF. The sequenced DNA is TGTGCCAGCAGCCCTCCAGGGGTCTCTGGAAACACCATATATTTT.